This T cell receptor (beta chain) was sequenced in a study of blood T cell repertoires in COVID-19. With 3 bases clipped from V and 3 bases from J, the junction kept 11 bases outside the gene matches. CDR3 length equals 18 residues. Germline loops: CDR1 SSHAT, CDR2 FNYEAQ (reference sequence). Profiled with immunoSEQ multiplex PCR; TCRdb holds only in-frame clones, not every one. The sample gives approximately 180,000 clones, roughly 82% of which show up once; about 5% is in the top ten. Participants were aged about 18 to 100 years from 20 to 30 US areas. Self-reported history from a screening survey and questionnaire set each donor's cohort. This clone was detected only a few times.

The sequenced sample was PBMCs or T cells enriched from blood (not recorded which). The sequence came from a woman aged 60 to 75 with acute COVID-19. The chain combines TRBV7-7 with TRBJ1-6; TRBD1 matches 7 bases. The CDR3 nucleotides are TGTGCCAGCAGCTTGACGACCAACAGGGGAAACTATAATTCACCCCTCCACTTT. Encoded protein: CASSLTTNRGNYNSPLHF. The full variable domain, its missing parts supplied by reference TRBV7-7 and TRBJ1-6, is GAGVSQSPRYKVTKRGQDVTLRCDPISSHATLYWYQQALGQGPEFLTYFNYEAQPDKSGLPSDRFSAERPEGSISTLTIQRTEQRDSAMYRCASSLTTNRGNYNSPLHFGNGTRLTVT.